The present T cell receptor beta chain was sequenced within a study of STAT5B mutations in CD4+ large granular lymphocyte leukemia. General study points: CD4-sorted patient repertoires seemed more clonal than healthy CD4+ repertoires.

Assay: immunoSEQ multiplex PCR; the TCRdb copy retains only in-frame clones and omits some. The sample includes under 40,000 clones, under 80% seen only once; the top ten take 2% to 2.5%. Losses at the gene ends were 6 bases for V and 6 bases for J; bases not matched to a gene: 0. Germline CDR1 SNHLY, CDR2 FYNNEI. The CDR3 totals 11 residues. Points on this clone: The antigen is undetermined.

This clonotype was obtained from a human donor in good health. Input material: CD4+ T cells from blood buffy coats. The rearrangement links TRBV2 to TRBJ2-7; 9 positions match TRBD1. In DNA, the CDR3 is TGTGCCAGCAGGGACAGGGGCGAGCAGTACTTC. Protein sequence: CASRDRGEQYF.